This TCR beta chain was obtained from a study of Ad26.COV2.S vaccination and SARS-CoV-2 variants. As for the study in general: Administration of Ad26.COV2.S was intramuscular, either once or twice 56 days apart.

Treatment defined: approximately 18 received Ad26.COV2.S at low or high dose, single or two shots; 5 received placebo; per-sample allocation not given. It was on day 63 after the first vaccine or placebo injection that samples were taken. V lost 5 bases and J lost 5, with 16 bases in between. The CDR3 has 14 residues. Germline lookup yields CDR1 PRHDT and CDR2 FYEKMQ (reference sequence). The table came from immunoSEQ multiplex PCR; TCRdb's copy has only in-frame clones and leaves some out. This table has about 350,000 clones, roughly 90% appearing once. This sequence was found in a person aged 18-65 years who received the Ad26.COV2.S COVID-19 vaccine or a placebo. J is TRBJ2-7 and V is TRBV13, with D maybe TRBD1 (6 bases). The sequenced sample was peripheral blood, obtained in a trial of Ad26.COV2.S vaccine versus placebo. The CDR3 loop reads CASSPGQGSNEQYF. CDR3 DNA: TGTGCCAGCAGCCCGGGACAAGGGAGCAACGAGCAGTACTTC.